One sample yielded the 17 T cell receptor beta chains listed below, sequenced in a study of T cell repertoires in cytomegalovirus infection. TCRdb analysed the reads with MiXCR anew, one entry per CDR3 protein. The profile shows roughly 200,000 distinct CDR3 sequences, approximately 18% of them singletons. The sample taken for sequencing was CD8+ T cells from PBMCs. All receptors come from a human donor in good health (CMV status not recorded). Some clones in this sample may be carry-over from other donors' samples.

This clonotype was picked up a small number of times. The chain is built from TRBV12-3 or TRBV12-4 and TRBJ1-2; maybe TRBD1 (5 bases). The V end was cut by 7 bases, the J end by 10 bases, with 13 bases between. This CDR3 contains 11 residues. In nucleotides, the CDR3 is TGTGCCAGCACCCCATCGGGGGACTACACCTTC. It translates to CASTPSGDYTF.

This clonotype was seen a handful of times. The chain uses TRBV6-2 or TRBV6-3 and TRBJ2-7; D unclear. CDR1 is MNHEY and CDR2 is SVGEGT in the germline V gene. V dropped 4 bases and J dropped 2 bases, with 12 bases sitting between them. This CDR3 has 14 amino acids. The CDR3: CASSSGLNPYEQYF. CDR3 nucleotide sequence: TGTGCCAGCAGTTCCGGCCTCAACCCCTACGAGCAGTACTTC.

This clonotype was seen a handful of times. J is TRBJ2-1 and V is TRBV7-4; D is uncertain. CDR1 and CDR2 (germline): SGHVT, SQSDAQ. CDR3 size: 16 residues. Between the trimmed V and J ends, which lost 8 bases and 5 bases, there was a span of 22 bases. CDR3 nucleotides: TGTGCCAGCCCCGAACCATCTTCGGAAAGGAACAATGAGCAGTTCTTC. Its protein product is CASPEPSSERNNEQFF.

The V and J genes are TRBV30 and TRBJ2-3; the match to TRBD2 covers 8 bases. The CDR3 is 15 residues long. CDR1 and CDR2 (germline): GTSNPN, SVGIG (reference sequence). The ends lost 2 bases at V and 2 bases at J; junction bases unmatched: 6. DNA for the CDR3: TGTGCCTGGAGTTTTACGGGGGGGATCACAGATACGCAGTATTTT. This codes for CAWSFTGGITDTQYF.

This clonotype was picked up a small number of times. The CDR3 reads CASSLYLGITGTDTQYF. The CDR3 DNA reads as TGTGCCAGCAGCTTATATCTCGGGATCACGGGCACAGATACGCAGTATTTT. This chain joins TRBV11-2 and TRBJ2-3, with a tentative D call TRBD2 (5 bases). CDR3 length: 17 amino acids. V shed 2 bases and J shed 1 base, with 16 bases lying between them. Germline loops: CDR1 SGHAT, CDR2 FQNNGV. The full variable domain, its missing parts supplied by reference TRBV11-2 and TRBJ2-3, is EAGVAQSPRYKIIEKRQSVAFWCNPISGHATLYWYQQILGQGPKLLIQFQNNGVVDDSQLPKDRFSAERLKGVDSTLKIQPAKLEDSAVYLCASSLYLGITGTDTQYFGPGTRLTVL.

V usage is TRBV13 and J usage is TRBJ2-2; 12 bases agree with TRBD2. V lost 6 bases, J lost 6 bases, and 5 bases stayed unmatched. The CDR3 spans 15 residues. Per the germline V gene, CDR1 is PRHDT and CDR2 is FYEKMQ (reference sequence). The CDR3 nucleotides read TGTGCCAGCAGTCTGACTAGCGGGGGTTCCGGGGAGCTGTTTTTT. Protein: CASSLTSGGSGELFF.

The chain joins TRBV7-8 to TRBJ2-5; D tentatively reads TRBD1 or TRBD2 (5 bases each). The CDR3 has 14 residues. The V gene's germline CDR1 is SGHVS and CDR2 FQNEAQ. Trimming stripped 3 bases from V and 5 bases from J, with 13 bases between. The DNA for the CDR3 is TGTGCCAGCAGCTTCGGGACCCCCGAGGAGACCCAGTACTTC. Translation gives CASSFGTPEETQYF.

The chain links TRBV9 to TRBJ2-7; 8 bases match TRBD2. The germline V gene has CDR1 SGDLS and CDR2 YYNGEE. Trimming cost V 3 bases and J 2 bases; bases outside gene matches: 7. The CDR3 loop spans 15 amino acids. Here the CDR3 DNA reads TGTGCCAGCAGCGCGGGTAGCGGGGACCCCTACGAGCAGTACTTC. Translated, it gives CASSAGSGDPYEQYF.

CDR3 region: CASSLRAGNQPQHF. CDR3 coding DNA: TGTGCCAGCAGTTTACGGGCTGGCAATCAGCCCCAGCATTTT. This rearrangement joins TRBV12-3 or TRBV12-4 to TRBJ1-5; the D is unclear. The CDR3 sequence is 14 residues long. V lost 2 bases and J 2 bases, leaving 7 bases between the germline ends.

A few counts support this clonotype. This sequence joins TRBV12-3 or TRBV12-4 and TRBJ1-4; D is ambiguous. The CDR3 is 12 residues long. Trimming removed 2 bases from V and 9 bases from J, with 7 bases in between. As DNA, the CDR3 is TGTGCCAGCAGTTTAACAGCCCAAAAACTGTTTTTT. Its protein product is CASSLTAQKLFF.

As concerns this clonotype: An end of the junction differs from the germline gene, which may be a read error. This chain connects TRBV6-2 or TRBV6-3 to TRBJ2-7; TRBD1 matches 12 bases. The CDR3 has 15 residues. Germline V gives CDR1 MNHEY, CDR2 SVGEGT. In DNA, the CDR3 is TGTGTCAGCAGTTCTCCGGGACAGGGGGCGTACGAGCAGTACTTC. Its translation: CVSSSPGQGAYEQYF.

V is TRBV7-9 and J is TRBJ1-2; D unclear. CDR1 SEHNR and CDR2 FQNEAQ come from the germline V gene (reference sequence). Trimming removed 0 bases from V and 4 bases from J, with 6 bases in between. The CDR3 loop spans 13 amino acids. This CDR3 is CASSLARSYGYTF. The CDR3 nucleotides read TGTGCCAGCAGCTTAGCGAGGTCCTATGGCTACACCTTC.

The CDR3 loop reads CASSFWGPRDNEQFF. CDR3 in DNA: TGTGCCAGCAGCTTTTGGGGGCCCAGGGACAATGAGCAGTTCTTC. The genes are TRBV7-2 and TRBJ2-1, with D possibly matching TRBD1 (6 bases). Trimming cost V 3 bases and J 5 bases, with 14 bases left between them. CDR1 is SGHTA and CDR2 is FQGNSA in the germline V gene. The CDR3 extends over 15 amino acids.

This clonotype appeared a few times. V and J are TRBV7-8 and TRBJ1-5; D ambiguous. The CDR3 extends over 14 amino acids. The ends were cut back, 1 base at V and 7 bases at J, with 11 bases in the middle. Germline V lookup: CDR1 SGHVS, CDR2 FQNEAQ. The CDR3 loop reads CASSLGPPRQPQHF. In DNA, the CDR3 is TGTGCCAGCAGCTTAGGGCCCCCCAGACAGCCCCAGCATTTT.

The V gene is TRBV6-1, the J gene TRBJ1-5; D is ambiguous. Trimming shortened V by 4 bases and J by 2 bases, and 9 bases separated the two germline ends. This CDR3 has 14 amino acids. CDR1 MNHNS and CDR2 SASEGT come from the germline V gene. The CDR3 sequence: CASSAFGGNQPQHF. The CDR3 bases are TGTGCCAGCAGTGCCTTTGGAGGCAATCAGCCCCAGCATTTT.

This clonotype has ten or more counts. The chain links TRBV28 to TRBJ2-7; perhaps TRBD1 as D (5 bases). Per the germline V gene, CDR1 is MDHEN and CDR2 is SYDVKM. Trimming removed 6 bases at V and 4 bases at J, with 13 bases between. The CDR3 contains 13 residues. The CDR3 DNA reads TGTGCCAGCAGCGGACAAGTCCTGTACGAGCAGTACTTC. This translates into CASSGQVLYEQYF.

The chain recombines TRBV4-1 with TRBJ2-7; 11 bases match TRBD2. This CDR3 is built from 15 residues. The J segment lost 2 bases and the V segment lost 4 bases, leaving 4 bases of the junction unmatched. The germline V gene has CDR1 MGHRA and CDR2 YSYEKL. CDR3 coding DNA: TGCGCCAGCAGCCTAACACTAGCGGGGGCCTACGAGCAGTACTTC. Translated, it gives CASSLTLAGAYEQYF.